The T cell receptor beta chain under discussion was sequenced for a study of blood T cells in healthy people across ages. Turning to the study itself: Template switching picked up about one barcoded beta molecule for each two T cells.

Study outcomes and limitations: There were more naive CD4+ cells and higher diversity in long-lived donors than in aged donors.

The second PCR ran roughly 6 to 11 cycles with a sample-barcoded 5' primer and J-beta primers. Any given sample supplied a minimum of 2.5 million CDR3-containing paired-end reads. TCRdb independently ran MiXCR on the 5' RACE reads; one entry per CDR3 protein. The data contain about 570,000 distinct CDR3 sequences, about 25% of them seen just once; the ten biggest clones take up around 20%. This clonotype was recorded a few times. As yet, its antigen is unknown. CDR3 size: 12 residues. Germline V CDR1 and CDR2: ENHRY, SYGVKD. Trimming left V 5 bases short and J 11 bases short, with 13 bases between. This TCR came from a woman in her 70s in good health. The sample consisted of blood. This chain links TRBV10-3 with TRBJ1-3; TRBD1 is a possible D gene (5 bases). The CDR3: CAISYGADAIYF. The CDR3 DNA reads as TGTGCCATCAGTTACGGGGCAGACGCCATATATTTT.